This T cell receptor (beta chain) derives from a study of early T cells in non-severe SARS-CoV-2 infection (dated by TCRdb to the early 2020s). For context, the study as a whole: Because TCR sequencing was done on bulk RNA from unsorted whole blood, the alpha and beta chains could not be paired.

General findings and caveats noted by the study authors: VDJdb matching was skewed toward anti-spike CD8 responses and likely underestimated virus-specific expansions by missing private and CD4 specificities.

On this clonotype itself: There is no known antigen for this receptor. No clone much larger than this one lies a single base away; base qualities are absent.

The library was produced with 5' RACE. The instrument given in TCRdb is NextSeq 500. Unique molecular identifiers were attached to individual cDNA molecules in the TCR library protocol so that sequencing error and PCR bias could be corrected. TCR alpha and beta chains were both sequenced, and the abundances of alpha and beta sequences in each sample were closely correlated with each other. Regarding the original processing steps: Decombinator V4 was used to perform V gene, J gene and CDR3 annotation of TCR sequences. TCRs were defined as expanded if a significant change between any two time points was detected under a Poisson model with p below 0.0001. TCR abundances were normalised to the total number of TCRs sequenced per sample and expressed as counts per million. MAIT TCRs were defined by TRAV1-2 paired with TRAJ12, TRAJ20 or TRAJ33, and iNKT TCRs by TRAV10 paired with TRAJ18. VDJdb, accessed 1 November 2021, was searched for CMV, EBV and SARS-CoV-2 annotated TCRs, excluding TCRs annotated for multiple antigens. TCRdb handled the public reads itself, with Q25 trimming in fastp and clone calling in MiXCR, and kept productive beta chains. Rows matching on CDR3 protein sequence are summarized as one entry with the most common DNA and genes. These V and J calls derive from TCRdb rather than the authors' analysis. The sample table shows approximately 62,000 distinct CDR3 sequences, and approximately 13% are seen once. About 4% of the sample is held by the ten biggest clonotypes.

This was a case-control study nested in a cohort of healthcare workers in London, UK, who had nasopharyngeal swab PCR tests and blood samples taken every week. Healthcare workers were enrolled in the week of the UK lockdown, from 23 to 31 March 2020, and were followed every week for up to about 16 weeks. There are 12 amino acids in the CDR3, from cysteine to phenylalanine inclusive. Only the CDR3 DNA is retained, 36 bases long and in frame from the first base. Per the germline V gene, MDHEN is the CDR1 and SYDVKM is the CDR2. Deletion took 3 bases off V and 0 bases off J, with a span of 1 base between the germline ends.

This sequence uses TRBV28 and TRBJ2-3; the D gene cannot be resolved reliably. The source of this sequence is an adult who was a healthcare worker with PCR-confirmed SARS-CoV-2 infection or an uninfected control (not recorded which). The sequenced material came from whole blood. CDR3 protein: CASSLSTDTQYF. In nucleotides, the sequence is TGTGCCAGCAGTTTGAGCACAGATACGCAGTATTTT.